This is a list of T cell receptor beta chains from one sample in a study of blood T cell repertoires in COVID-19. Generated by immunoSEQ multiplex PCR, the TCRdb table keeps only in-frame clones and is missing some. The data show around 130,000 clones, over 65% seen once. The material sequenced was peripheral blood. The receptors were gathered from a man between 60 and 70 years old with acute or convalescent COVID-19. Both conserved end residues are part of each CDR3. The D gene is left open where the match is weak. Clone sizes are given selectively: once, few, many, or a class where the clone is expanded.

abundance	v_gene	d_gene	j_gene	CDR3nt	CDR3aa
NA	TRBV28	NA	TRBJ2-1	TGTGCCAGCAGTTCTCCACAGGGCAGCAATGAGCAGTTCTTC	CASSSPQGSNEQFF
few	TRBV6-4	NA	TRBJ1-5	TGTGCCAGCAGTGAACAGGGAGATCAGCCCCAGCATTTT	CASSEQGDQPQHF
few	TRBV5-1	TRBD2	TRBJ2-3	TGCGCCAGCAGCTTCAAGGGACTAGCGGGCACAGATACGCAGTATTTT	CASSFKGLAGTDTQYF
NA	TRBV7-2	NA	TRBJ2-1	TGTGCCAGCAGCTTACGGGGGAGCAATGAGCAGTTCTTC	CASSLRGSNEQFF
NA	TRBV9	NA	TRBJ1-2	TGTGCCAGCATCCCCTTGGGGCCTGCTAACTATGGCTACACCTTC	CASIPLGPANYGYTF
NA	TRBV5-1	TRBD1	TRBJ2-5	TGCGCCAGCAGCTTGGGACAGGGGGCAGGAGAGACCCAGTACTTC	CASSLGQGAGETQYF
NA	TRBV24-1	NA	TRBJ2-3	TGTGCCACCAGCCGGGACACTTCGATCACAGATACGCAGTATTTT	CATSRDTSITDTQYF
NA	TRBV11-3	TRBD2	TRBJ2-2	TGTGCCAGCAGCTTAGATCGAGGGAGGGCCACCGGGGAGCTGTTTTTT	CASSLDRGRATGELFF
NA	TRBV6-5	NA	TRBJ1-1	TGTGCCAGCAGGAGGCGGAACACTGAAGCTTTCTTT	CASRRRNTEAFF
NA	TRBV19	NA	TRBJ1-1	TGTGCCAGTAGCCTTCTCGGGAACACTGAAGCTTTCTTT	CASSLLGNTEAFF
NA	TRBV7-3	TRBD2	TRBJ2-7	TGTGCCAGCAGCTTACTAGGACTAGCGGGTCACGAGCAGTACTTC	CASSLLGLAGHEQYF
NA	TRBV19	NA	TRBJ1-5	TGTGCCAGTACCATGGGGGGATGGGGTCAGCCCCAGCATTTT	CASTMGGWGQPQHF
once	TRBV6-4	TRBD2	TRBJ2-1	TGTGCCAGCAAAACCAGCGGGGGAGGGATCAATGAGCAGTTCTTC	CASKTSGGGINEQFF
NA	TRBV7-9	NA	TRBJ2-1	TGTGCCAGCAGCCACGAGCTCAATGAGCAGTTCTTC	CASSHELNEQFF
NA	TRBV28	TRBD1	TRBJ1-1	TGTGCCAGCAGTTGGGACAGGGGGCAGGAAGCTTTCTTT	CASSWDRGQEAFF
NA	TRBV7-8	NA	TRBJ2-5	TGTGCCAGCAGCTTAGAAGGTTGGCGGGAAGAGACCCAGTACTTC	CASSLEGWREETQYF
NA	TRBV5-1	NA	TRBJ2-2	TGCGCCAGCAGACAGGGTTATACCGGGGAGCTGTTTTTT	CASRQGYTGELFF
NA	TRBV6-2/TRBV6-3	TRBD1	TRBJ1-1	TGTGCCAGCAGCCTAGGGACAGGGTCTGAAGCTTTCTTT	CASSLGTGSEAFF
NA	TRBV25-1	NA	TRBJ1-2	TGTGCCAGCAGTGAAGCTAGCCGCTATGGCTACACCTTC	CASSEASRYGYTF
NA	TRBV27	TRBD2	TRBJ2-3	TGTGCCAGCACTTTTCTAGCGGCCCCCGATACGCAGTATTTT	CASTFLAAPDTQYF
NA	TRBV11-3	NA	TRBJ2-5	TGTGCCAGCAGCCTAGGGGGGAGGGACCAAGAGACCCAGTACTTC	CASSLGGRDQETQYF
NA	TRBV19	NA	TRBJ1-2	TGTGCCAGTAGTACCCCCGGTGAAAACTATGGCTACACCTTC	CASSTPGENYGYTF
few	TRBV6-6	NA	TRBJ1-1	TGTGCCAGCATCCCCGAGGGTATTCCGGCTGAAGCTTTCTTT	CASIPEGIPAEAFF
NA	TRBV6-4	NA	TRBJ1-4	TGTGCCAGCAGCCCAGGGCCGGAGGAAAAACTGTTTTTT	CASSPGPEEKLFF
NA	TRBV10-3	TRBD1	TRBJ2-1	TGTGCCATCAGTTGGGACAGTGACAATGAGCAGTTCTTC	CAISWDSDNEQFF
NA	TRBV7-9	TRBD1	TRBJ2-7	TGTGCCAGCACCCCACAGGGGATACGCGACGAGCAGTACTTC	CASTPQGIRDEQYF
few	TRBV10-3	TRBD2	TRBJ2-1	TGTGCCATCAGTGGGTTTGCTAGCGGATTCTACAATGAGCAGTTCTTC	CAISGFASGFYNEQFF
NA	TRBV28	NA	TRBJ1-2	TGTGCCAGCAGTCCATCCGGTGGCTACACCTTC	CASSPSGGYTF
NA	TRBV28	TRBD2	TRBJ2-7	TGTGCCAGCAGGAGCCTAGCGGGGACTTACGAGCAGTACTTC	CASRSLAGTYEQYF
NA	TRBV6-2/TRBV6-3	TRBD1	TRBJ2-1	TGTGCCAGCAGCCCTAGACAGGGCCCCTACAATGAGCAGTTCTTC	CASSPRQGPYNEQFF
NA	TRBV7-2	NA	TRBJ1-1	TGTGCCAGCAGCTCCTCGGGGTCCCTTGAAGCTTTCTTT	CASSSSGSLEAFF
NA	TRBV27	NA	TRBJ1-4	TGTGCCAGCAGTTTTTGGGGCAGGCCTAATGAAAAACTGTTTTTT	CASSFWGRPNEKLFF
NA	TRBV5-3	TRBD1	TRBJ2-7	TGTGCCAGAACCCCAGAGGGGAGGACAGGGGACTACGAGCAGTACTTC	CARTPEGRTGDYEQYF
NA	TRBV29-1	TRBD2	TRBJ2-2	TGCAGCGTTGAAAGGTCGATAGCGGGCACCGGGGAGCTGTTTTTT	CSVERSIAGTGELFF
NA	TRBV7-2	TRBD1	TRBJ1-3	TGTGCCAGCAGCTTAGACAGGGGGACAGGAAACACCATATATTTT	CASSLDRGTGNTIYF
NA	TRBV6-1	TRBD2	TRBJ2-2	TGTGCCAGCAGGACGACTAGCGCGAACACCGGGGAGCTGTTTTTT	CASRTTSANTGELFF
NA	TRBV19	TRBD1	TRBJ1-1	TGTGCCGCAAGAGGGGGCTCCGAAACGGGAGCTTTCTTT	CAARGGSETGAFF